This entry is about one T cell receptor beta chain. The data originate from a study of blood T cell repertoires in COVID-19. Across the whole study: Whether acute or convalescent, the COVID-19 samples came from the United States, Italy and Spain. PBMCs, B-cell-depleted T cells, or T cells were the source of the cDNA or gDNA that made up the material.

With 3 bases removed from V and 7 bases from J, the gap between germline ends came to 18 bases. The CDR3 totals 16 residues. Germline CDR1 and CDR2: KGHSH and LQKENI. Original analysis: Reference gene primers were amplified, and this amplification served to estimate nucleated cell counts. Clones were read by immunoSEQ multiplex PCR, and TCRdb kept only the in-frame ones, dropping some. The V and J calls and clone size were taken over from that table, and D and trimming were inferred from the DNA. The repertoire includes about 82,000 clones, roughly 86% of them detected once, and under 7.5% sits in the top ten.

The receptor's source is a man aged 45-65 years with active or convalescent COVID-19. Sequencing was performed on peripheral blood. The rearrangement uses TRBV18 and TRBJ1-4; tentative D call: TRBD1 (6 bases). For the CDR3, the DNA is TGTGCCAGCTCACCGCGTGGGGGGGCTGGGGTTGAAAAACTGTTTTTT. Protein product: CASSPRGGAGVEKLFF.